Presented here are 19 T cell receptor beta chains from one specimen sequenced in a study of liver allograft versus peripheral blood T cells. Study information: T cell receptor repertoires in transplanted livers were compared with those in recipients' peripheral blood.

TCRdb passed the reads through MiXCR, listing each CDR3 protein once. Of approximately 9,000 distinct CDR3 sequences in the sample, less than 20% were seen once. The receptor source for this set is a human patient who had a liver transplant. Some T cells may have come from the graft donor.

The sample holds many counts of this clonotype. This chain joins TRBV6-5 and TRBJ2-7; D is ambiguous. CDR3 size: 15 residues. Germline V CDR1 and CDR2: MNHEY, SVGAGI. V was pared by 0 bases and J by 3 bases, with 12 bases between. DNA for the CDR3: TGTGCCAGCAGTTACTCGATGTTAGGGCACTACGAGCAGTACTTC. This encodes CASSYSMLGHYEQYF.

This clonotype occurred many times. The CDR3 DNA sequence: TGTGCCAGCGGGCATCTCCAAGAGACCCAGTACTTC. Its translation: CASGHLQETQYF. The chain joins TRBV27 to TRBJ2-5; D is ambiguous. V dropped 8 bases and J dropped 1 base, with 8 bases sitting between them. Per the germline V gene, CDR1 is MNHEY and CDR2 is SMNVEV (reference sequence). The CDR3 extends over 12 amino acids.

This clonotype was detected only a few times. The genes are TRBV12-3 or TRBV12-4 and TRBJ1-1; D unresolved. V dropped 0 bases and J dropped 10 bases, with 12 bases sitting between them. The CDR3 consists of 13 residues. CDR3 sequence: CASSLARNTGAFF. The CDR3 bases are TGTGCCAGCAGTTTAGCGCGGAACACCGGAGCTTTCTTT.

V usage is TRBV9 and J usage is TRBJ1-3; D uncertain. Germline V gene lookup returns CDR1 SGDLS and CDR2 YYNGEE. The CDR3 consists of 15 residues. Trimming shortened V by 0 bases and J by 2 bases, and 9 bases separated the two germline ends. This CDR3 is CASSVARTAGNTIYF. In nucleotides, the CDR3 is TGTGCCAGCAGCGTAGCTCGAACCGCTGGAAACACCATATATTTT.

This clonotype was seen ten or more times. The chain has TRBV6-2 or TRBV6-3 and TRBJ1-3; D uncertain. The CDR3 totals 15 residues. Germline values: CDR1 MNHEY, CDR2 SVGEGT. Trimming took off 6 bases at V and 0 bases at J, with 12 bases between the two ends. The CDR3: CASSNAGFSGNTIYF. The CDR3 coding sequence is TGTGCCAGCAGCAACGCGGGGTTCTCTGGAAACACCATATATTTT.

This clonotype occurred many times. The rearrangement links TRBV15 to TRBJ1-4, with 7 bases aligning to TRBD1. CDR1 is LNHNV, CDR2 YYDKDF, per germline (reference sequence). CDR3 length: 15 amino acids. The trim removed 5 bases at V and 5 bases at J, leaving 8 bases unmatched. Written as DNA, the CDR3 is TGTGCCACCAGCGCACGACAGGGCGGGAATGAAAAACTGTTTTTT. This encodes CATSARQGGNEKLFF. Complete variable domain (other parts from reference TRBV15 and TRBJ1-4): DAMVIQNPRYQVTQFGKPVTLSCSQTLNHNVMYWYQQKSSQAPKLLFHYYDKDFNNEADTPDNFQSRRPNTSFCFLDIRSPGLGDTAMYLCATSARQGGNEKLFFGSGTQLSVL.

This clonotype ranks as medium-sized (0.01 to 0.1%). The chain combines TRBV19 with TRBJ1-1, with no clear D. There are 15 residues in the CDR3. Germline V CDR1 and CDR2: LNHDA, SQIVND (reference sequence). Trimming stripped 4 bases from V and 0 bases from J, with 12 bases between. Here the CDR3 reads CASSRMGGLNTEAFF. The CDR3 DNA is TGTGCCAGTAGTAGGATGGGAGGGTTGAACACTGAAGCTTTCTTT.

This rearrangement joins TRBV30 to TRBJ2-2, with unresolved D. CDR3 length: 14 amino acids. Deletions cut 2 bases from V and 0 bases from J, with 7 bases between. Germline CDR1 and CDR2: GTSNPN and SVGIG (reference sequence). The CDR3 DNA is TGTGCCTGGAGTCAAGGCCCGAACACCGGGGAGCTGTTTTTT. As protein: CAWSQGPNTGELFF.

This clonotype ranks as medium-sized (0.01 to 0.1%). The rearrangement joins TRBV18 to TRBJ1-1; D is possibly TRBD1 (6 bases). The germline CDR1 and CDR2 sequences are KGHSH and LQKENI. V lost 4 bases and J 12 bases, leaving 15 bases between the germline ends. There are 12 residues in the CDR3. The CDR3 DNA reads as TGTGCCAGCTCACTGGGGGGCGGCGAGCCTTTCTTT. Translating it yields CASSLGGGEPFF.

This clonotype occurred a few times. The genes are TRBV6-5 and TRBJ1-2; TRBD1 might be the D (5 bases). CDR3 length equals 12 residues. The ends were cut back, 5 bases at V and 4 bases at J, with 8 bases in the middle. Germline values: CDR1 MNHEY, CDR2 SVGAGI. Here the CDR3 DNA reads TGTGCCAGCAGTACGGGGGGCTATGGCTACACCTTC. Amino acid sequence: CASSTGGYGYTF.

V usage is TRBV18 and J usage is TRBJ2-1; D is ambiguous. CDR1 and CDR2 from the germline V gene are KGHSH and LQKENI. Trimming shortened V by 3 bases and J by 6 bases, and 15 bases separated the two germline ends. This CDR3 spans 15 amino acids. CDR3 in DNA: TGTGCCAGCTCACCTCCCAGCGTCCCCCTCAATGAGCAGTTCTTC. It yields the protein CASSPPSVPLNEQFF.

The genes are TRBV12-3 or TRBV12-4 and TRBJ1-2, with D possibly being TRBD1 (6 bases). The CDR3 is 13 amino acids. Trimming removed 6 bases at V and 8 bases at J, with 16 bases between. The CDR3 spells CASSLQGTVGYTF. The CDR3 region has the DNA TGTGCCAGCAGCCTCCAGGGGACGGTAGGCTACACCTTC.

By share of the sample, this clonotype is medium-sized. The chain has TRBV10-3 and TRBJ1-2; D unresolved. V was trimmed by 10 bases and J by 0 bases, leaving 12 bases between them. Per germline, CDR1 ENHRY and CDR2 SYGVKD. This CDR3 comprises 13 residues. The CDR3 nucleotides are TGTGCCACCAAACGGGAGCCTAACTATGGCTACACCTTC. This encodes CATKREPNYGYTF.

Here the CDR3 reads CASSNPGTVNTGELFF. CDR3 nucleotides: TGTGCCAGCAGCAATCCTGGGACGGTGAACACCGGGGAGCTGTTTTTT. The rearrangement joins TRBV6-6 to TRBJ2-2; D is tentatively TRBD1 or TRBD2 (5 bases each). Per the germline V gene, CDR1 is MNHNY and CDR2 is SVGAGI (reference sequence). This CDR3 region has 16 residues. V lost 6 bases, J lost 1 base, and 15 bases lay in between.

By proportion, this clonotype is medium-sized (0.01 to 0.1%). The chain is built from TRBV7-3 and TRBJ2-1; D possibly corresponds to TRBD2 (6 bases). Germline CDR1 SGHTA, CDR2 FQGTGA. The CDR3 contains 13 residues. V was cut by 3 bases and J by 6 bases, with 9 bases left in between. CDR3 loop: CASSFRGSNEQFF. CDR3 in DNA: TGTGCCAGCAGCTTTCGGGGGTCCAATGAGCAGTTCTTC. Full variable domain (outside the CDR3, taken from reference TRBV7-3 and TRBJ2-1): GAGVSQTPSNKVTEKGKYVELRCDPISGHTALYWYRQSLGQGPEFLIYFQGTGAADDSGLPNDRFFAVRPEGSVSTLKIQRTERGDSAVYLCASSFRGSNEQFFGPGTRLTVL.

The table lists this clonotype with many counts. V usage is TRBV7-9 and J usage is TRBJ1-1; D is possibly TRBD1 (5 bases). CDR3 length equals 17 residues. CDR1 is SEHNR and CDR2 is FQNEAQ in the germline V gene (reference sequence). Trimming removed 4 bases from V and 5 bases from J, with 23 bases in between. In DNA, the CDR3 is TGTGCCAGCAGCTACCCGGGTCGGGGGGAAGGGAGGACTGAAGCTTTCTTT. This sequence encodes CASSYPGRGEGRTEAFF.

This clonotype turned up a few times. The chain has TRBV12-3 or TRBV12-4 and TRBJ2-5, with 8 bases aligning to TRBD1. Unmatched junction bases numbered 8, after V lost 4 bases and J lost 7 bases. The CDR3 is 14 residues long. CDR3 DNA: TGTGCCAGCAGTTCCAGGGACAGGAGGGCGACCCAGTACTTC. This gives the protein CASSSRDRRATQYF.

This clonotype was found many times. The chain recombines TRBV19 with TRBJ2-7, with 9 bases fitting TRBD1. V was pared by 6 bases and J by 3 bases, with 9 bases of the junction left unmatched. Per the germline V gene, CDR1 is LNHDA and CDR2 is SQIVND (reference sequence). This CDR3 has 15 residues. The CDR3 loop is CASSAGTGLVYEQYF. CDR3 sequence (DNA): TGTGCCAGTAGCGCCGGGACAGGGCTAGTCTACGAGCAGTACTTC.

The chain has TRBV19 and TRBJ1-3; D remains ambiguous. The CDR3 length is 17 residues. V lost 5 bases, J lost 0 bases, and 17 bases lay in between. Per the germline V gene, CDR1 is LNHDA and CDR2 is SQIVND (reference sequence). The CDR3: CASSPTAVGSSGNTIYF. The DNA for the CDR3 is TGTGCCAGTAGTCCCACGGCCGTGGGGAGCTCTGGAAACACCATATATTTT.